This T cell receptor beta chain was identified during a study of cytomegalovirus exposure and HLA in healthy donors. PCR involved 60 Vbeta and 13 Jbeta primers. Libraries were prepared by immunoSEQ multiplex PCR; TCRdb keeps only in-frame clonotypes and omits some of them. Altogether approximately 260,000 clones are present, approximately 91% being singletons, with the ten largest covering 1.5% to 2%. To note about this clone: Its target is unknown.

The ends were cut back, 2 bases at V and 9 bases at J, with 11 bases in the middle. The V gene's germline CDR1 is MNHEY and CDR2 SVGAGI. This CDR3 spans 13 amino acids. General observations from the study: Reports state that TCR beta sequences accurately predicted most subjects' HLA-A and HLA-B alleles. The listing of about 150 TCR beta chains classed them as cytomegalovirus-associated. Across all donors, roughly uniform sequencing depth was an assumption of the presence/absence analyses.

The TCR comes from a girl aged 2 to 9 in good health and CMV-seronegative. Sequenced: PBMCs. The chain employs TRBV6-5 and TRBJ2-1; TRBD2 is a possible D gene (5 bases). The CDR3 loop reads CASSYRGPAEQFF. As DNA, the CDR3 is TGTGCCAGCAGTTACCGAGGGCCCGCTGAGCAGTTCTTC.